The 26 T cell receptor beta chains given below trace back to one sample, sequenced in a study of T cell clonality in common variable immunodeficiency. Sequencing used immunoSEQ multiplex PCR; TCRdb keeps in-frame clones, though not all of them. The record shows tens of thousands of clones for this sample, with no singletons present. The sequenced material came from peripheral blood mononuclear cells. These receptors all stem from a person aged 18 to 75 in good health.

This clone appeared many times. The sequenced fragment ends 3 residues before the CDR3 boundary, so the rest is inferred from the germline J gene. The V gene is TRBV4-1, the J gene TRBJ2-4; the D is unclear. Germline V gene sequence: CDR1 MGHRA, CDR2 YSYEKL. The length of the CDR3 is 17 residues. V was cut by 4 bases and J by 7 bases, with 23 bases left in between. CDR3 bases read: TGCGCCAGCAGCCCAGTTAATTTCCGAAGGCCTGGCAACATT. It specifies CASSPVNFRRPGNI. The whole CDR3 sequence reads CASSPVNFRRPGNIQYF.

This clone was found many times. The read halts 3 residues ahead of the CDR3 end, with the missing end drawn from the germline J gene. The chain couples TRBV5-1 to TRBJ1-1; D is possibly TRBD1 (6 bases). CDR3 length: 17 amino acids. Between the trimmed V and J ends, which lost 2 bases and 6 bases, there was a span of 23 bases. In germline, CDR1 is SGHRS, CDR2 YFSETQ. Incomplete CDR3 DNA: TGCGCCAGCAGCTTCACATTGGGGGGCGCGGCGGGGGCTGAA. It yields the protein CASSFTLGGAAGAE. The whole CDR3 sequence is CASSFTLGGAAGAEAFF. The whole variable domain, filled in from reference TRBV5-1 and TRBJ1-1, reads KAGVTQTPRYLIKTRGQQVTLSCSPISGHRSVSWYQQTPGQGLQFLFEYFSETQRNKGNFPGRFSGRQFSNSRSEMNVSTLELGDSALYLCASSFTLGGAAGAEAFFGQGTRLTVV.

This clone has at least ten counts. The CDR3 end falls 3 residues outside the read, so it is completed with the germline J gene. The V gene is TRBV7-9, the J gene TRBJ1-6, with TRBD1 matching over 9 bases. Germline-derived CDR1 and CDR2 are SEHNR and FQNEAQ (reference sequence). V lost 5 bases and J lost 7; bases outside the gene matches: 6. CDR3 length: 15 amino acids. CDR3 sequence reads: CASSLIGQGNSPLHF. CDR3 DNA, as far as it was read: TGTGCCAGCAGCCTTATAGGACAGGGGAATTCACCC.

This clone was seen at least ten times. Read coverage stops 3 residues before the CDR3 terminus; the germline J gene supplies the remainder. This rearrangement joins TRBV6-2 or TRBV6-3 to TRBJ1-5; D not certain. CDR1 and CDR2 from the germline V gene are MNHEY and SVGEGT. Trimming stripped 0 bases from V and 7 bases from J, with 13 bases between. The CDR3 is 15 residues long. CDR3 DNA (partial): TGTGCCAGCAGTTACTCGGAGTTAGGCGGGCAGCCC. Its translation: CASSYSELGGQP. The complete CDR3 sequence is CASSYSELGGQPQHF.

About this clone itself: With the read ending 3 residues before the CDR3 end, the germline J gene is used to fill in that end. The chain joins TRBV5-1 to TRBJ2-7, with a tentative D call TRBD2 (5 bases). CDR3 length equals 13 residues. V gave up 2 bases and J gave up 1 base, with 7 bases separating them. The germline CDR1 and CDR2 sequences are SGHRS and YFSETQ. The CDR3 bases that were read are TGCGCCAGCAGCTTTAGCGATTCCTACGAG. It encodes CASSFSDSYE. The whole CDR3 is CASSFSDSYEQYF. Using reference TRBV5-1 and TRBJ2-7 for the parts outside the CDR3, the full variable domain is KAGVTQTPRYLIKTRGQQVTLSCSPISGHRSVSWYQQTPGQGLQFLFEYFSETQRNKGNFPGRFSGRQFSNSRSEMNVSTLELGDSALYLCASSFSDSYEQYFGPGTRLTVT.

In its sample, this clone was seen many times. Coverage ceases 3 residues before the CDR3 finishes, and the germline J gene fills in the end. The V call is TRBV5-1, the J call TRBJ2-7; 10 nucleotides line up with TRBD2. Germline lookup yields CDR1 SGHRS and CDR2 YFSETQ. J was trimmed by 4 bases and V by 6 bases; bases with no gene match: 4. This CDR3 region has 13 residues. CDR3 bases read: TGCGCCAGCAAGCTAGCGGGAGCTTACGAG. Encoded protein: CASKLAGAYE. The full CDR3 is CASKLAGAYEQYF.

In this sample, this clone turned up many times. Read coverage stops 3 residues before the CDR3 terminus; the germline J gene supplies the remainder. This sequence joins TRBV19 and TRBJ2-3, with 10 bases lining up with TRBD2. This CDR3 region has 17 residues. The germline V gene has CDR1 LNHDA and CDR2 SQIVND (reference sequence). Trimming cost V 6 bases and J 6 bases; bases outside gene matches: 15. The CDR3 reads CASSRRVSGRRTDTQYF. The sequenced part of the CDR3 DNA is TGTGCCAGTAGCCGAAGGGTTAGCGGGAGGCGGACGGATACG.

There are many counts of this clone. The CDR3 bases that were read are TGCGCCAGCAGCAAGGGGACAGGGTCCCCCTACGAG. It yields the protein CASSKGTGSPYE. The CDR3 as a whole reads CASSKGTGSPYEQYF. The J gene is TRBJ2-7, the V gene TRBV5-1, with 9 positions matching TRBD1. The read is 3 residues too short to cover the CDR3 end, so that end is filled in from the germline J gene. The CDR3 sequence is 15 residues long. After removal of 4 bases from V and 2 bases from J, the junction contained 7 bases not matched to a gene. Germline CDR1 and CDR2: SGHRS and YFSETQ.

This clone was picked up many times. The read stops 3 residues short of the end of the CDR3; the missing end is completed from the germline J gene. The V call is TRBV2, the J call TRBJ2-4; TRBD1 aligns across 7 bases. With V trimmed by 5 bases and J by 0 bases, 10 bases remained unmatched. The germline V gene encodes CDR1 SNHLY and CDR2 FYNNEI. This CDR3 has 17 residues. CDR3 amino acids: CASSSRTGRLAKNIQYF. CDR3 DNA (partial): TGTGCCAGCAGTTCCCGGACAGGCCGGTTAGCCAAAAACATT.

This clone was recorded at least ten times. CDR3 protein: CASSLWGVGTEAFF. The sequenced part of the CDR3 DNA is TGCGCCAGCAGCCTATGGGGGGTTGGAACTGAA. The chain has TRBV5-1 and TRBJ1-1; D is possibly TRBD1 (5 bases). The read comes to an end 3 residues before the CDR3 does, leaving the germline J gene to fill in the end. Trimming removed 4 bases at V and 5 bases at J, with 15 bases between. This CDR3 has 14 residues. The germline CDR1 and CDR2 sequences are SGHRS and YFSETQ.

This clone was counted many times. CDR3 bases read: TGCGCCAGCAGCCCGATGACTACCCAGCCCGTCAATGAG. As protein: CASSPMTTQPVNE. The full CDR3 protein reads CASSPMTTQPVNEQFF. This sequence joins TRBV5-1 and TRBJ2-1, with TRBD2 as a possible D gene (5 bases). The read gets to within 3 residues of the CDR3 end, and the germline J gene fills in the rest. CDR3 length: 16 amino acids. Germline-derived CDR1 and CDR2 are SGHRS and YFSETQ. The V end was cut by 4 bases, the J end by 6 bases, with 20 bases between.

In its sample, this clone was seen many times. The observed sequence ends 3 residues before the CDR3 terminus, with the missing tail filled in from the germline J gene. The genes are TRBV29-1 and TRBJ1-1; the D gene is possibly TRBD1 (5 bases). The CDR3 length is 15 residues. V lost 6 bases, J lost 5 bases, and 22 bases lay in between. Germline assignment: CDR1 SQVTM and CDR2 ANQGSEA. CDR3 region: CSVTEGPLRGTEAFF. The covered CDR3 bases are TGCAGCGTCACGGAGGGCCCTTTGCGGGGGACTGAA. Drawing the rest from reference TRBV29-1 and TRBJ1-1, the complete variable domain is SAVISQKPSRDICQRGTSLTIQCQVDSQVTMMFWYRQQPGQSLTLIATANQGSEATYESGFVIDKFPISRPNLTFSTLTVSNMSPEDSSIYLCSVTEGPLRGTEAFFGQGTRLTVV.

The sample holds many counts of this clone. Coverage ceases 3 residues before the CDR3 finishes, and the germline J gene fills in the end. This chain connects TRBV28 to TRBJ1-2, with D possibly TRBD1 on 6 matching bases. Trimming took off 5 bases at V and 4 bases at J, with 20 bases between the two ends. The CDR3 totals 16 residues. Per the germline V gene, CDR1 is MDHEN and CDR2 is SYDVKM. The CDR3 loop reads CASSPPLPTGTYGYTF. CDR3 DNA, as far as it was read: TGTGCCAGCAGTCCTCCGCTCCCCACAGGGACCTATGGC.

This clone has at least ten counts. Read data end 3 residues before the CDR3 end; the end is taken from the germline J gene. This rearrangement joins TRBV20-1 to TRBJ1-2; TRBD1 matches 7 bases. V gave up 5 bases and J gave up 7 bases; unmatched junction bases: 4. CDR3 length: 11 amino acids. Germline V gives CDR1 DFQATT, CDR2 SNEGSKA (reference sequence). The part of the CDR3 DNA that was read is TGCAGTGCTGGACAGGTTTCTGGC. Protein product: CSAGQVSG. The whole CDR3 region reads CSAGQVSGYTF.

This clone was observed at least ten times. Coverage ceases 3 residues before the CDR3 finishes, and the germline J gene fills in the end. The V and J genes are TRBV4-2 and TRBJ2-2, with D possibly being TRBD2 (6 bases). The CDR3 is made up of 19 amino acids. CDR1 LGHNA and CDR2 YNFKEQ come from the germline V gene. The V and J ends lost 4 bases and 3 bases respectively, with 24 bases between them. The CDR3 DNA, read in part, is TGTGCCAGCAGCCCGGGCCCGGGGGTTTTTGGGACCGACACCGGGGAG. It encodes CASSPGPGVFGTDTGE. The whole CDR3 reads CASSPGPGVFGTDTGELFF.

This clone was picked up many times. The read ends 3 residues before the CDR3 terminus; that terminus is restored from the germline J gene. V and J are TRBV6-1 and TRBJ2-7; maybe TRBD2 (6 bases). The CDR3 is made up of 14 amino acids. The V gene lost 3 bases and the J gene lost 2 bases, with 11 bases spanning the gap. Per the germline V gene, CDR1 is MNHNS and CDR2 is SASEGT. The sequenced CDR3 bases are TGTGCCAGCAGTGAGGAGGGGTCCACCTACGAG. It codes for CASSEEGSTYE. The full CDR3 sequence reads CASSEEGSTYEQYF.

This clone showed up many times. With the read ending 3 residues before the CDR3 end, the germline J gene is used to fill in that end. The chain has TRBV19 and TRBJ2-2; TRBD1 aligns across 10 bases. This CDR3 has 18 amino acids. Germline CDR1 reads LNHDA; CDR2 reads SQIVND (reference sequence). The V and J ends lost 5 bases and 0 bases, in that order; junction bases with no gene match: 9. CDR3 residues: CASSLGDRGLTNTGELFF. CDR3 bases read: TGTGCCAGTAGTCTGGGGGACAGGGGACTTACGAACACCGGGGAG.

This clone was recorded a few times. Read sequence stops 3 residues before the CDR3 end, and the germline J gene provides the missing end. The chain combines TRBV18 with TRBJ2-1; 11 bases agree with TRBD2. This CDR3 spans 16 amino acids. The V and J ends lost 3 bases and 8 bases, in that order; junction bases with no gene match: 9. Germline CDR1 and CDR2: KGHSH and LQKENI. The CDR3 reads CASSPLSGRATYEQFF. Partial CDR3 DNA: TGTGCCAGCTCACCCCTTAGCGGGAGGGCCACCTATGAG.

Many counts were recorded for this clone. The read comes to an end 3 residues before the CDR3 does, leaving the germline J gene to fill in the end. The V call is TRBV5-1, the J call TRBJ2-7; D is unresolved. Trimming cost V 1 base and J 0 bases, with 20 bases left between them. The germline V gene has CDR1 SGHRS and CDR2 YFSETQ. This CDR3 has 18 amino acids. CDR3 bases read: TGCGCCAGCAGCTTGAGACCGCTGTTGGGCACAAACTCCTACGAG. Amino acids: CASSLRPLLGTNSYE. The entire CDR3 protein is CASSLRPLLGTNSYEQYF.

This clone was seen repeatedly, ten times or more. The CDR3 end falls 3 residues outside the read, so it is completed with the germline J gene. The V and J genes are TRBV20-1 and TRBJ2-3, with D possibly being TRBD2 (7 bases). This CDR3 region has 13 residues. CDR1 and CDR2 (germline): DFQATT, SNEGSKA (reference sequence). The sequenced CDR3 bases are TGCAGCGCAGAGGGGGGGCAGGGAGATACG. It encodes CSAEGGQGDT. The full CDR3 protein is CSAEGGQGDTQYF.

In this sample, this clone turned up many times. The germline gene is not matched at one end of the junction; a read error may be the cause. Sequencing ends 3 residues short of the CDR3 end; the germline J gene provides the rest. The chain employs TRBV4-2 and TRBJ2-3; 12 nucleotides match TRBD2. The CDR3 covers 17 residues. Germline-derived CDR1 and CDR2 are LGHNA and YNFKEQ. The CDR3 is CASSQDAGTSGSDTQYF. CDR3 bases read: TGCGCCAGCAGCCAAGACGCCGGGACTAGCGGGTCAGATACG.

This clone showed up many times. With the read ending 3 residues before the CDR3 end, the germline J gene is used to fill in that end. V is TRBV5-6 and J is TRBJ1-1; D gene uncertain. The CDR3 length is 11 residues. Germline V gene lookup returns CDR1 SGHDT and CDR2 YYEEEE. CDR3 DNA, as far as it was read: TGTGCCAGCAGCTTGGACAGCGAA. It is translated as CASSLDSE. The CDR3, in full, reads CASSLDSEAFF.

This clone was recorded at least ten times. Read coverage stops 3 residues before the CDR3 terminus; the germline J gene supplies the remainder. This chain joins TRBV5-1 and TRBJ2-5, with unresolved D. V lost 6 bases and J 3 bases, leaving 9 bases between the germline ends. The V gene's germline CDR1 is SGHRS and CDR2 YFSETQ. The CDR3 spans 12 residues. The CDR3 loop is CASNKQKETQYF. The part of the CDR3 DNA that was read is TGCGCCAGCAACAAACAGAAAGAGACC.

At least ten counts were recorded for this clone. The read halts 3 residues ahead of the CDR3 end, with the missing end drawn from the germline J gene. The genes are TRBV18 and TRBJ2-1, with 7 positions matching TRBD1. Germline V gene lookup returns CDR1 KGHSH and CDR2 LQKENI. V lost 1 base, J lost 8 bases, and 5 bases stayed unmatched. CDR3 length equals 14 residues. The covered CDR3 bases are TGTGCCAGCTCACCACGGTGGGACAGCTATGAG. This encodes CASSPRWDSYE. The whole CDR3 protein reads CASSPRWDSYEQFF.

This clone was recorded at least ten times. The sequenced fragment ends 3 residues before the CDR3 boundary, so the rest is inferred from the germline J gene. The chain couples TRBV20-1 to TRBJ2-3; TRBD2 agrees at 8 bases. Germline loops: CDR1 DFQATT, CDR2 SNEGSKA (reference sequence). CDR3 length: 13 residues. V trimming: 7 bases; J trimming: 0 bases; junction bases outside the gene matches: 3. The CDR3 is CSVAGLSTDTQYF. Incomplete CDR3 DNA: TGCAGTGTAGCGGGGCTTAGCACAGATACG.

The chain's CDR3 is CASSPRTGTGELFF. The covered CDR3 bases are TGTGCCAGCAGCCCTCGGACAGGCACCGGGGAG. The chain links TRBV7-8 to TRBJ2-2, with 7 bases that match TRBD1. The DNA ends 3 residues before the CDR3 does, and the rest of the CDR3 is filled in from the germline J gene. The germline V gene encodes CDR1 SGHVS and CDR2 FQNEAQ. Trimming cost V 5 bases and J 4 bases; bases outside gene matches: 4. The CDR3 is 14 residues long. Full variable domain (rest looked up from reference TRBV7-8 and TRBJ2-2): GAGVSQSPRYKVAKRGQDVALRCDPISGHVSLFWYQQALGQGPEFLTYFQNEAQLDKSGLPSDRFFAERPEGSVSTLKIQRTQQEDSAVYLCASSPRTGTGELFFGEGSRLTVL.